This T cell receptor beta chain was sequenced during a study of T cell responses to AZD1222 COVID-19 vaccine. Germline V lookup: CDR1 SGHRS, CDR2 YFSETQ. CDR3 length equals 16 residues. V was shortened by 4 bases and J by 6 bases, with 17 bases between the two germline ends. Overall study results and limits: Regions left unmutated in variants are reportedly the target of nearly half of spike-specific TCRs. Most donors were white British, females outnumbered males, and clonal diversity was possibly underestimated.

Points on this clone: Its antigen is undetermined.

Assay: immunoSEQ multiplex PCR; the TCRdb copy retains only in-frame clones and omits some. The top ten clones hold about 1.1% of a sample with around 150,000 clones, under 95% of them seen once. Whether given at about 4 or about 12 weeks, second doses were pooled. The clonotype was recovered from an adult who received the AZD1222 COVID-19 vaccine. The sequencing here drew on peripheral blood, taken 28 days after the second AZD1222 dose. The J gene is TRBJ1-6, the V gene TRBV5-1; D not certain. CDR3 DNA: TGCGCCAGCAGCATTGGACGGGCTAGGGCTAATTCACCCCTCCACTTT. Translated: CASSIGRARANSPLHF.